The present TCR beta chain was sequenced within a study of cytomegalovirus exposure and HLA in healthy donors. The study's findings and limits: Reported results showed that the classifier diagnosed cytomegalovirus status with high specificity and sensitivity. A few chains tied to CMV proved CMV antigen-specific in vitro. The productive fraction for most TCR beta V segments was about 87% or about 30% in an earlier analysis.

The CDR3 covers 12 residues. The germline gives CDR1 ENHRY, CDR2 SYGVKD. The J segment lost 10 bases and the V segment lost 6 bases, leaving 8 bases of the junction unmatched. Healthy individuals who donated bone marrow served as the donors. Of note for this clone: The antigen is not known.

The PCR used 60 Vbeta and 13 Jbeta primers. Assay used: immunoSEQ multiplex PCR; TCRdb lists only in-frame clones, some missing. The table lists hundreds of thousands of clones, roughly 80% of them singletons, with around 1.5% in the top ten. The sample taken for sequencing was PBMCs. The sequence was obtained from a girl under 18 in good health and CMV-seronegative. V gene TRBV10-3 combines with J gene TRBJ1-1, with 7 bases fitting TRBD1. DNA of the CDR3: TGTGCCATCAGCCAGGGGGAGAGGGGAGCTTTCTTT. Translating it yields CAISQGERGAFF.